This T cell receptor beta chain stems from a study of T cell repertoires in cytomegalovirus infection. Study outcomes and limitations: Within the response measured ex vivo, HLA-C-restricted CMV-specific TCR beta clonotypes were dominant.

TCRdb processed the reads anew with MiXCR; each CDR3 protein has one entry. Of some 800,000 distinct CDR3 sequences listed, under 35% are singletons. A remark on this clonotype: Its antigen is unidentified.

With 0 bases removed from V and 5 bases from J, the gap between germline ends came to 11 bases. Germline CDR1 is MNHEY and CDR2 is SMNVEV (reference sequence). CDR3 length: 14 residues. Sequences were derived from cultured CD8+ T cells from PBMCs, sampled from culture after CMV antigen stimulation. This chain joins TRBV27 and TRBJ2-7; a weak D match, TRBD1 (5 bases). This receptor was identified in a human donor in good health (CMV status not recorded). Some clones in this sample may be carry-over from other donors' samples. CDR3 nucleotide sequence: TGTGCCAGCAGTTTATCGCAGGGTTCCCACGAGCAGTACGTC. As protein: CASSLSQGSHEQYV.